The next 16 T cell receptor beta chains were all read from a single sample in a study of radiotherapy plus CTLA-4 blockade in lung cancer. Sequencing used immunoSEQ multiplex PCR; TCRdb keeps in-frame clones, though not all of them. Of about 40,000 clones in the sample, approximately 83% were seen once. The sequences come from peripheral blood, collected from a patient treated with radiotherapy plus ipilimumab. The receptors here all came from a human donor with non-small cell lung cancer whose response to radiotherapy plus ipilimumab could not be evaluated.

The V and J genes are TRBV7-9 and TRBJ2-4; TRBD2 agrees at 7 bases. Germline CDR1 and CDR2: SEHNR and FQNEAQ (reference sequence). The CDR3 covers 17 residues. The V gene end was trimmed by 5 bases and the J gene end by 0 bases; junction bases not matched to a gene: 10. The CDR3 protein is CASSPPSGTLAKNIQYF. In DNA, the CDR3 is TGTGCCAGCAGCCCTCCCAGCGGGACTTTAGCCAAAAACATTCAGTACTTC.

The chain uses TRBV2 and TRBJ2-7, with D hard to call. This CDR3 has 13 amino acids. Germline-derived CDR1 and CDR2 are SNHLY and FYNNEI. V was trimmed by 4 bases and J by 0 bases, leaving 7 bases between them. CDR3 nucleotides: TGTGCCAGCAGTGTCGGTCTCTCCTACGAGCAGTACTTC. Translated, it gives CASSVGLSYEQYF.

V is TRBV4-2 and J is TRBJ2-3; tentative D call: TRBD2 (5 bases). This CDR3 comprises 17 residues. Trimming cost V 4 bases and J 4 bases, with 21 bases left between them. Germline assignment: CDR1 LGHNA and CDR2 YNFKEQ. CDR3 sequence reads: CASSPQRTNRAADTQYF. The DNA for the CDR3 is TGTGCCAGCAGCCCCCAGCGGACCAACCGGGCCGCAGATACGCAGTATTTT.

The chain carries TRBV11-3 and TRBJ2-2, with TRBD2 identical over 14 bases. J gave up 3 bases and V 4 bases, and 7 bases lay outside the gene matches. The CDR3 spans 18 residues. Per the germline V gene, CDR1 is SGHNT and CDR2 is YENEEA. The CDR3 bases are TGTGCCAGCAGCTACGGGACTAGCGGGAGTGATGACACCGGGGAGCTGTTTTTT. This translates into CASSYGTSGSDDTGELFF.

The V and J genes are TRBV9 and TRBJ2-7; 7 bases match TRBD1. Trimming cost V 4 bases and J 4 bases; bases outside gene matches: 8. The CDR3 runs 14 residues. Germline values: CDR1 SGDLS, CDR2 YYNGEE. CDR3 DNA: TGTGCCAGCAGCCCTGGAAACAGGGGTTACGAGCAGTACTTC. This sequence encodes CASSPGNRGYEQYF.

The V call is TRBV5-5, the J call TRBJ1-1; 9 bases are a match to TRBD1. The V gene end was trimmed by 3 bases and the J gene end by 5 bases; junction bases not matched to a gene: 11. The CDR3 is made up of 16 amino acids. Germline loops: CDR1 SGHKS, CDR2 YYEKEE (reference sequence). In nucleotides, the CDR3 is TGTGCCAGCAGCTCACAGGGGGCAACCGGGGTAACTGAAGCTTTCTTT. Residues: CASSSQGATGVTEAFF.

V and J are TRBV28 and TRBJ2-3, with D maybe TRBD1 (5 bases). CDR1 is MDHEN and CDR2 is SYDVKM in the germline V gene. V dropped 7 bases and J dropped 2 bases, with 10 bases sitting between them. The CDR3 extends over 13 amino acids. The CDR3 region has the DNA TGTGCCAGCAAAACAGGATCCACAGATACGCAGTATTTT. Amino acids: CASKTGSTDTQYF.

This clone is medium-sized (0.01 to 0.1%) by share. This chain uses TRBV15 with TRBJ2-7, with D perhaps TRBD2 (5 bases). V lost 5 bases and J lost 6, with 14 bases in between. CDR1 is LNHNV and CDR2 is YYDKDF in the germline V gene (reference sequence). This CDR3 contains 13 residues. CDR3 region: CATSWLAGSEQYF. The CDR3 DNA reads TGTGCCACCAGCTGGCTAGCAGGCTCCGAGCAGTACTTC.

V usage is TRBV5-1 and J usage is TRBJ2-3; weak D call: TRBD1 (5 bases). The CDR3 loop spans 14 amino acids. Germline V gene data show CDR1 as SGHRS and CDR2 as YFSETQ. V was pared by 4 bases and J by 2 bases, with 11 bases between. Here the CDR3 DNA reads TGCGCCAGCAGCAAAGGGGCGACCACAGATACGCAGTATTTT. It is translated as CASSKGATTDTQYF.

V usage is TRBV15 and J usage is TRBJ1-2; the D gene is possibly TRBD1 (5 bases). Germline CDR1 is LNHNV and CDR2 is YYDKDF (reference sequence). V lost 3 bases, J lost 3 bases, and 14 bases lay in between. CDR3 length: 15 amino acids. The CDR3 loop is CATSSAAGWDYGYTF. The DNA for the CDR3 is TGTGCCACCAGCAGTGCGGCAGGGTGGGACTATGGCTACACCTTC.

J is TRBJ2-1 and V is TRBV4-2, with D perhaps matching TRBD1 (7 bases). The CDR3 is 15 amino acids. Germline V lookup: CDR1 LGHNA, CDR2 YNFKEQ. Trimming left V 1 base short and J 8 bases short, with 15 bases between. Here the CDR3 DNA reads TGTGCCAGCAGCCAAGGAGGGGGCAGGGGGGATGAGCAGTTCTTC. Translating it yields CASSQGGGRGDEQFF.

The chain employs TRBV6-1 and TRBJ1-3, with a possible D match to TRBD1 (6 bases). Germline values: CDR1 MNHNS, CDR2 SASEGT. The CDR3 totals 16 residues. The ends were cut back, 4 bases at V and 2 bases at J, with 15 bases in the middle. As DNA, the CDR3 is TGTGCCAGCAGTGTCAGGGGTCCCTCCCCTGGAAACACCATATATTTT. It yields the protein CASSVRGPSPGNTIYF.

The genes are TRBV11-3 and TRBJ2-6; no reliable D call. Germline CDR1 and CDR2: SGHNT and YENEEA. This CDR3 spans 14 amino acids. V gave up 5 bases and J gave up 0 bases, with 5 bases separating them. CDR3 residues: CASSPVSGANVLTF. CDR3 sequence (DNA): TGTGCCAGCAGCCCAGTCTCTGGGGCCAACGTCCTGACTTTC.

V is TRBV7-9 and J is TRBJ2-7; D possibly corresponds to TRBD2 (5 bases). This CDR3 spans 15 amino acids. V was pared by 5 bases and J by 7 bases, with 21 bases between. Germline V gene lookup returns CDR1 SEHNR and CDR2 FQNEAQ (reference sequence). Here the CDR3 DNA reads TGTGCCAGCAGCCCCAAAGGGCGGACTCTTGGGGAGCAGTACTTC. This codes for CASSPKGRTLGEQYF.

This sequence joins TRBV13 and TRBJ2-4, with 9 nucleotides matching TRBD1. The CDR3 sequence is 14 residues long. The germline V gene has CDR1 PRHDT and CDR2 FYEKMQ (reference sequence). V lost 2 bases and J lost 7; bases outside the gene matches: 3. For the CDR3, the DNA is TGTGCCAGCAGCTTACTACAGGGGGCCAACATTCAGTACTTC. Translating it yields CASSLLQGANIQYF.

The J gene is TRBJ2-4, the V gene TRBV28, with 8 bases that match TRBD2. Germline lookup yields CDR1 MDHEN and CDR2 SYDVKM. The CDR3 has 14 amino acids. V shed 3 bases and J 7 bases; nucleotides not matched to a gene: 5. The CDR3 reads CASSFGGVRNIQYF. The CDR3 DNA reads TGTGCCAGCAGTTTCGGGGGGGTCCGGAACATTCAGTACTTC.